The present TCR beta chain was sequenced within a study of blood T cell repertoires in COVID-19. Overall study context: Specimens from acute and convalescent COVID-19 originated in the United States, Italy and Spain. T cells, B-cell-depleted T cells, or PBMCs provided the cDNA or gDNA that served as material.

Original methodology: The authors estimated nucleated cell counts from reference gene primer amplification. TCRdb keeps only in-frame clones here, not all; method: immunoSEQ multiplex PCR. V and J calls and clone size are copied from that table; D and trimming were computed from the DNA. Of approximately 470,000 clones detected, approximately 85% appear once; the ten largest clones hold approximately 2.9%. This clone occurred once. The CDR3 is 17 amino acids. The junction had 5 bases not matched to a gene; V was cut back by 0 bases and J by 2 bases. Germline V gene data show CDR1 as LGHDT and CDR2 as YNNKEL (reference sequence).

The chain links TRBV3-1 (or the pseudogene TRBV3-2) to TRBJ2-3; 10 bases map to TRBD2. The sequencing input was peripheral blood. The receptor's source is a human donor in a cohort sampled during active COVID-19. The CDR3 DNA is TGTGCCAGCAGCCAAGATACACTAGCGGGATACACAGATACGCAGTATTTT. Its protein product is CASSQDTLAGYTDTQYF.